This T cell receptor (beta chain) emerged from a study of blood T cell repertoires in COVID-19. Overall study context: The study drew acute and convalescent COVID-19 samples from the United States, Italy and Spain. The analysed material was cDNA or gDNA that came from T cells, B-cell-depleted T cells, or PBMCs.

Authors' processing steps: Reference gene primers were amplified, and this amplification served to estimate nucleated cell counts. TCRdb's table, derived via immunoSEQ multiplex PCR, lists solely in-frame clones and lacks some. V and J calls and clone size are copied from that table; D and trimming were computed from the DNA. Altogether tens of thousands of clones are present, around 86% being singletons, with the ten largest covering around 5.3%. CDR1 and CDR2 (germline): MNHEY, SMNVEV (reference sequence). The CDR3 extends over 12 amino acids. Deletions cut 9 bases from V and 6 bases from J, with 11 bases between.

The source is a man aged 35-49 years with acute or convalescent COVID-19. Material: peripheral blood. The chain joins TRBV27 to TRBJ2-2; D is undetermined. CDR3 residues: CARLCVAGELFF. For the CDR3, the DNA is TGTGCCAGATTATGTGTCGCCGGGGAGCTGTTTTTT.